A selection of T cell receptor beta chains follows, all from one sample in a study of cytotoxic CD8 clonotypes in ibrutinib-treated CLL. The assay was immunoSEQ multiplex PCR, and TCRdb's table has in-frame clones only and misses some. Of roughly 180,000 clones in the sample, approximately 80% are singletons; the top ten hold about 4.5%. The sample here was PBMCs, taken after 24 months of ibrutinib treatment. Receptors originate from a human donor with chronic lymphocytic leukemia. CDR3s include the opening cysteine and the closing phenylalanine or tryptophan. Fields, in order: J gene, D gene, V gene, CDR3 length, clone size, CDR3 DNA, CDR3 protein. The D gene is left open where the match is weak. Not all rows give a size; the values are once, few, many and, for expanded clones, a class.

J: TRBJ1-2; D: .; V: TRBV9; length: 13; size: .; DNA: TGTGCCAGCAGTGGCAGTCGGGGCTATGGCTACACCTTC; CDR3: CASSGSRGYGYTF
J: TRBJ2-3; D: .; V: TRBV30; length: 14; size: .; DNA: TGTGCCTGGTCCTGGGGGATATGGACAGATACGCAGTATTTT; CDR3: CAWSWGIWTDTQYF
J: TRBJ1-4; D: TRBD1; V: TRBV5-6; length: 17; size: .; DNA: TGCGCCAGCAGCTTGGGACAGGGCCTAACAACTAATGAAAAACTGTTTTTT; CDR3: CASSLGQGLTTNEKLFF
J: TRBJ1-5; D: TRBD1; V: TRBV6-1; length: 16; size: .; DNA: TGTGCCAGCAGTGAAGCCAGGAGGACAGGGAATCAGCCCCAGCATTTT; CDR3: CASSEARRTGNQPQHF
J: TRBJ2-1; D: .; V: TRBV11-3; length: 14; size: once; DNA: TGTGCCAGCAGCCACGGCGGGACGTACAATGAGCAGTTCTTC; CDR3: CASSHGGTYNEQFF
J: TRBJ1-1; D: .; V: TRBV5-1; length: 15; size: .; DNA: TGCGCCAGCAGCCTCCCCACAGGGAATGGGGATGAAGCTTTCTTT; CDR3: CASSLPTGNGDEAFF
J: TRBJ1-5; D: .; V: TRBV30; length: 13; size: .; DNA: TGTGCCTGGAGTGTTTACGGCTATCAGCCCCAGCATTTT; CDR3: CAWSVYGYQPQHF
J: TRBJ2-3; D: TRBD1; V: TRBV18; length: 15; size: .; DNA: TGTGCCAGCTCACCCGACTTACAGGGGGCCTATACGCAGTATTTT; CDR3: CASSPDLQGAYTQYF
J: TRBJ2-1; D: .; V: TRBV27; length: 11; size: .; DNA: TGTGCCAGCAGTTCTAAAGTTTCTGAGTTCTTC; CDR3: CASSSKVSEFF
J: TRBJ2-1; D: TRBD2; V: TRBV7-3; length: 15; size: .; DNA: TGTGCCAGCAGCTTAAAACTAGCGGAGTTCAATGAGCAGTTCTTC; CDR3: CASSLKLAEFNEQFF
J: TRBJ2-3; D: .; V: TRBV14; length: 14; size: .; DNA: TGTGCCAGCAGCCAAGCCGGGGTGACAGATACGCAGTATTTT; CDR3: CASSQAGVTDTQYF
J: TRBJ2-2; D: .; V: TRBV28; length: 16; size: .; DNA: TGTGCCAGCAGTTTACGACTCCACCGGACCACCGGGGAGCTGTTTTTT; CDR3: CASSLRLHRTTGELFF
J: TRBJ1-1; D: .; V: TRBV19; length: 13; size: medium-sized; DNA: TGTGCCAGTAACCCAGGGTGGAACACTGAAGCTTTCTTT; CDR3: CASNPGWNTEAFF
J: TRBJ2-5; D: .; V: TRBV7-2; length: 14; size: .; DNA: TGTGCCAGCAGCTTAGACCCCTACCAAGAGACCCAGTACTTC; CDR3: CASSLDPYQETQYF
J: TRBJ2-1; D: .; V: TRBV7-8; length: 14; size: .; DNA: TGTGCCAGCAGCTTAAGCCCGGCTAGCAGGGCGCAGTTCTTC; CDR3: CASSLSPASRAQFF
J: TRBJ2-7; D: .; V: TRBV5-6; length: 17; size: .; DNA: TGTGCCAGCCCGAGGGTGGAGCGACCGGGGCTACGCTACGAGCAGTACTTC; CDR3: CASPRVERPGLRYEQYF
J: TRBJ1-2; D: TRBD1; V: TRBV10-3; length: 15; size: .; DNA: TGTGCCATCAGTGAGAACGGACAGGATGTAGGAGGCTACACCTTC; CDR3: CAISENGQDVGGYTF
J: TRBJ2-2; D: .; V: TRBV6-6; length: 15; size: .; DNA: TGTGCCACCTTACCCGACGGTCGGGACACCGGGGAGCTGTTTTTT; CDR3: CATLPDGRDTGELFF
J: TRBJ1-1; D: .; V: TRBV18; length: 16; size: .; DNA: TGTGCCAGCTCACATAGTTCACAGGCTTCGAACACTGAAGCTTTCTTT; CDR3: CASSHSSQASNTEAFF
J: TRBJ2-7; D: TRBD1; V: TRBV6-6; length: 11; size: .; DNA: TGTGCCAGCAAAACAGGGGGCGAGCAGTACTTC; CDR3: CASKTGGEQYF
J: TRBJ1-6; D: .; V: TRBV7-3; length: 13; size: .; DNA: TGTGCCAGCAGCATCGACAGGAATTCACCCCTCCACTTT; CDR3: CASSIDRNSPLHF
J: TRBJ1-1; D: .; V: TRBV28; length: 16; size: .; DNA: TGTGCCAGCAGTTTGCCCGTGGGACTTCTGAACACTGAAGCTTTCTTT; CDR3: CASSLPVGLLNTEAFF
J: TRBJ2-3; D: TRBD2; V: TRBV7-9; length: 16; size: .; DNA: TGTGCCAGCAGCCCCCGGACTAGCGGGAGCACAGATACGCAGTATTTT; CDR3: CASSPRTSGSTDTQYF
J: TRBJ1-4; D: .; V: TRBV5-1; length: 14; size: .; DNA: TGCGCCAGCAGCTCTCAGGGAGGGGTAGAAAAACTGTTTTTT; CDR3: CASSSQGGVEKLFF